This TCR beta chain derives from a study of blood T cells in healthy people across ages. Germline V gene data show CDR1 as ENHRY and CDR2 as SYGVKD. Trimming left V 4 bases short and J 3 bases short, with 13 bases between. The CDR3 has 14 residues. Next came a second PCR, run for roughly 7 to 12 cycles, which used a sample-barcoded 5' primer along with a J-beta primer mix. TCRdb reprocessed the 5' RACE reads with MiXCR, giving one entry per CDR3 protein. The data contain roughly 640,000 distinct CDR3 sequences, approximately 30% of them singletons. About this clonotype: A much larger clone sits a single nucleotide away, making a read error possible.

This clonotype was sampled from a woman of 80 years or more in good health. The sequenced material came from blood. The genes are TRBV10-3 and TRBJ2-7; a weak D match, TRBD1 (5 bases). CDR3: CAISGSRVGYEQYF. The CDR3 DNA follows: TGTGCCATCAGTGGAAGCAGGGTCGGCTACGAGCAGTACTTC.